The 18 T cell receptor beta chains in this list originate from one sample, sequenced in a study of blood T cells in healthy people across ages. The use of a sample-barcoded 5' primer and a J-beta primer mix characterized a second PCR of about 7 to 12 cycles. MiXCR, run by TCRdb on the 5' RACE reads, gives a single entry per CDR3 protein. The data show roughly 1,700,000 distinct CDR3 sequences, with 28% seen just once and around 7.7% held by the top ten. The sequencing sample was made of blood. The receptors derive from a woman in her twenties or thirties in good health.

The V gene is TRBV7-2, the J gene TRBJ2-3; TRBD2 might be the D (6 bases). V was shortened by 5 bases and J by 6 bases, with 12 bases between the two germline ends. This CDR3 comprises 13 residues. Germline lookup yields CDR1 SGHTA and CDR2 FQGNSA. The CDR3: CASSPARGDTQYF. The CDR3 nucleotides read TGTGCCAGCAGCCCAGCACGGGGGGATACGCAGTATTTT. Full variable domain (outside the CDR3, taken from reference TRBV7-2 and TRBJ2-3): GAGVSQSPSNKVTEKGKDVELRCDPISGHTALYWYRQSLGQGLEFLIYFQGNSAPDKSGLPSDRFSAERTGGSVSTLTIQRTQQEDSAVYLCASSPARGDTQYFGPGTRLTVL.

This sequence joins TRBV19 and TRBJ2-1, with 9 bases fitting TRBD1. The CDR3 contains 14 residues. V lost 7 bases to trimming and J lost 7 bases; unmatched junction nucleotides: 8. The germline gives CDR1 LNHDA, CDR2 SQIVND (reference sequence). The CDR3 loop reads CASTAAGTGNEQFF. The DNA of the CDR3 is TGTGCCAGTACCGCTGCCGGGACAGGGAATGAGCAGTTCTTC.

The chain has TRBV4-3 and TRBJ2-1, with 8 bases lining up with TRBD2. The CDR3 runs 15 residues. Unmatched junction bases numbered 4, after V lost 1 base and J lost 5 bases. Germline CDR1 reads LGHNA; CDR2 reads YSLEER. CDR3 nucleotide sequence: TGCGCCAGCAGCCAAGGACTAGCGCCTAACAATGAGCAGTTCTTC. It is translated as CASSQGLAPNNEQFF.

The V gene is TRBV6-2 or TRBV6-3, the J gene TRBJ1-1; D might be TRBD1 (6 bases). This CDR3 has 14 amino acids. Trimming stripped 5 bases from V and 1 base from J, with 11 bases between. Germline CDR1 and CDR2: MNHEY and SVGEGT. The CDR3 DNA is TGTGCCAGCAGTGGCTGGACAGAGAACACTGAAGCTTTCTTT. It is translated as CASSGWTENTEAFF.

This clonotype was recorded a few times. The V call is TRBV10-3, the J call TRBJ2-6, with 11 nucleotides matching TRBD1. Germline V gives CDR1 ENHRY, CDR2 SYGVKD. The CDR3 extends over 17 amino acids. Trimming removed 7 bases from V and 1 base from J; junction bases left unmatched: 6. The CDR3 DNA follows: TGTGCCATCAACCCGGGACAGGGGGTATCTGGGGCCAACGTCCTGACTTTC. This gives the protein CAINPGQGVSGANVLTF.

The rearrangement uses TRBV19 and TRBJ2-5, with unresolved D. The CDR3 loop spans 15 amino acids. Germline CDR1 is LNHDA and CDR2 is SQIVND (reference sequence). V lost 2 bases and J lost 5, with 15 bases in between. CDR3 coding DNA: TGTGCCAGTAGTATACCGAAGTACCCGGGTGAGACCCAGTACTTC. Amino acids: CASSIPKYPGETQYF. Full variable domain (rest looked up from reference TRBV19 and TRBJ2-5): DGGITQSPKYLFRKEGQNVTLSCEQNLNHDAMYWYRQDPGQGLRLIYYSQIVNDFQKGDIAEGYSVSREKKESFPLTVTSAQKNPTAFYLCASSIPKYPGETQYFGPGTRLLVL.

This clonotype has a count of ten or more. The V gene is TRBV18, the J gene TRBJ2-4; 8 bases agree with TRBD1. V dropped 1 base and J dropped 2; count of bases not matched to a gene: 7. The CDR3 has 17 residues. Germline V gene sequence: CDR1 KGHSH, CDR2 LQKENI. The CDR3 bases are TGTGCCAGCTCACCACGGGCAGGGGGCGAGTCCAAAAACATTCAGTACTTC. Amino acid sequence: CASSPRAGGESKNIQYF.

Of note for this clonotype: Because it lacks the conserved phenylalanine or tryptophan at the end, this CDR3 is likely a read error. The rearrangement links TRBV6-5 to TRBJ1-2; possibly TRBD1 for D (5 bases). The germline V and J ends were trimmed by 2 bases and 4 bases, with 14 bases remaining between them. The CDR3 runs 15 residues. In germline, CDR1 is MNHEY, CDR2 SVGAGI. CDR3: CASSYGRGFRYGYTV. CDR3 bases: TGTGCCAGCAGTTACGGGAGGGGATTTCGCTATGGCTACACCGTC.

This clonotype was seen at least ten times. This chain uses TRBV12-3 or TRBV12-4 with TRBJ2-7, with D perhaps matching TRBD2 (6 bases). This CDR3 is 13 amino acids long. V was trimmed by 8 bases and J by 4 bases, leaving 15 bases between them. CDR3 in amino acids: CASVGGNKYEQYF. As DNA, the CDR3 is TGTGCCAGCGTTGGAGGGAATAAGTACGAGCAGTACTTC.

The CDR3 region has the DNA TGTGCCAGCACTGACAGGGCGAGCTCCTACGAGCAGTACTTC. It yields the protein CASTDRASSYEQYF. This chain links TRBV2 with TRBJ2-7, with TRBD1 identical over 7 bases. V was pared by 7 bases and J by 0 bases, with 6 bases of the junction left unmatched. The CDR3 is 14 amino acids. Germline V gives CDR1 SNHLY, CDR2 FYNNEI.

This clonotype showed up many times. The chain is built from TRBV6-5 and TRBJ1-2; 9 bases are a match to TRBD1. The CDR3 spans 15 residues. Trimming took 6 bases from V and 5 from J; bases not matched to a gene: 10. Germline loops: CDR1 MNHEY, CDR2 SVGAGI. CDR3 amino acids: CASSDLRQGVYGYTF. The CDR3 bases are TGTGCCAGCAGCGATCTTCGACAGGGGGTATATGGCTACACCTTC.

This clonotype was seen many times. The V gene is TRBV6-1, the J gene TRBJ2-6; tentative D call: TRBD2 (6 bases). The V end was cut by 5 bases, the J end by 2 bases, with 16 bases between. CDR3 length: 17 amino acids. CDR1 is MNHNS and CDR2 is SASEGT in the germline V gene. The CDR3 loop is CASSPSRDFPGANVLTF. CDR3 in DNA: TGTGCCAGCAGTCCGTCCCGGGACTTTCCTGGGGCCAACGTCCTGACTTTC.

The CDR3 DNA reads as TGCGCCAGCAGCGCCGGATTGCGGGGTCCGGGCCGGCCATCCTACGAGCAGTACTTC. Translating gives CASSAGLRGPGRPSYEQYF. The V gene is TRBV5-1, the J gene TRBJ2-1, with D possibly matching TRBD2 (6 bases). The J call is doubtful: the DNA matches TRBJ2-7 better. In germline, CDR1 is SGHRS, CDR2 YFSETQ. CDR3 length: 19 amino acids.

This clonotype was seen once. The rearrangement uses TRBV6-2 or TRBV6-3 and TRBJ2-1; possible D gene TRBD2, 6 bases. CDR3 length equals 15 residues. The ends were cut back, 7 bases at V and 2 bases at J, with 15 bases in the middle. CDR1 is MNHEY and CDR2 is SVGEGT in the germline V gene. CDR3 loop: CASTEGLTTYNEQFF. The CDR3 DNA reads TGTGCCAGCACCGAAGGACTAACTACCTACAATGAGCAGTTCTTC.

This clonotype showed up just a few times. Written as DNA, the CDR3 is TGCAGTGCTAGAGAGGGGGGCTCCTCCCCCTACAATGAGCAGTTCTTC. Translated: CSAREGGSSPYNEQFF. J is TRBJ2-1 and V is TRBV20-1; D may match TRBD1 or TRBD2 (6 bases each). Germline V gene lookup returns CDR1 DFQATT and CDR2 SNEGSKA (reference sequence). V lost 0 bases and J lost 2, with 14 bases in between. This CDR3 is built from 16 residues.

The chain uses TRBV7-9 and TRBJ2-1; TRBD1 agrees at 7 bases. Trimming at V came to 3 bases and at J to 6 bases, leaving 8 bases not matched to a gene. CDR1 and CDR2 (germline): SEHNR, FQNEAQ (reference sequence). This CDR3 is 15 amino acids long. CDR3 nucleotides: TGTGCCAGCAGCTTTCAGGGACAGATATCCAATGAGCAGTTCTTC. Residues: CASSFQGQISNEQFF.

In the case of this clonotype: A much larger clonotype is one base distant, so this may be a read error. The genes are TRBV7-9 and TRBJ2-4; no clear D gene. The germline V gene has CDR1 SEHNR and CDR2 FQNEAQ (reference sequence). This CDR3 region has 15 residues. Trimming pared 8 bases from V and 13 bases from J, leaving 27 bases between. CDR3 loop: CASLPAQLLETEQYF. For the CDR3, the DNA is TGTGCCAGCTTACCGGCCCAACTCCTAGAGACTGAGCAGTACTTC. The entire variable domain, with the rest obtained from reference TRBV7-9 and TRBJ2-4, is as follows: DTGVSQNPRHKITKRGQNVTFRCDPISEHNRLYWYRQTLGQGPEFLTYFQNEAQLEKSRLLSDRFSAERPKGSFSTLEIQRTEQGDSAMYLCASLPAQLLETEQYFGAGTRLSVL.

The chain is built from TRBV12-3 or TRBV12-4 and TRBJ2-5, with D maybe TRBD2 (5 bases). The CDR3 has 13 residues. Trimming shortened V by 2 bases and J by 9 bases, and 13 bases separated the two germline ends. CDR3 residues: CASSLSEAAAQYF. Here the CDR3 DNA reads TGTGCCAGCAGTTTATCGGAGGCTGCGGCCCAGTACTTC.